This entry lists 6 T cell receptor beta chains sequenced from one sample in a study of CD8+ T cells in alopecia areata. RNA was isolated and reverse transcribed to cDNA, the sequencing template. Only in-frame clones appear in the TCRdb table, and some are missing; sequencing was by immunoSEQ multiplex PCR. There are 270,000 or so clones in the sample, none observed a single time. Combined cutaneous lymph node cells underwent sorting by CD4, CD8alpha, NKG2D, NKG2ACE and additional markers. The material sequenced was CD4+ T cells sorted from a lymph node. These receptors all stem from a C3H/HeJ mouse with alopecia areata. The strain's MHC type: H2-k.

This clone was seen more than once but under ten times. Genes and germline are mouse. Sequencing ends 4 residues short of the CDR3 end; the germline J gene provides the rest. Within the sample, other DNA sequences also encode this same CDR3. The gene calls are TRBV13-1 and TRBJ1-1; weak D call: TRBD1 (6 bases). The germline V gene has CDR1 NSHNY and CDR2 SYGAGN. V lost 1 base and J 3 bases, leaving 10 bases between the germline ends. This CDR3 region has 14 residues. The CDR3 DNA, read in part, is TGTGCCAGCAGTGATCGCAGGGGCGACACA. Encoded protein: CASSDRRGDT. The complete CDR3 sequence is CASSDRRGDTEVFF.

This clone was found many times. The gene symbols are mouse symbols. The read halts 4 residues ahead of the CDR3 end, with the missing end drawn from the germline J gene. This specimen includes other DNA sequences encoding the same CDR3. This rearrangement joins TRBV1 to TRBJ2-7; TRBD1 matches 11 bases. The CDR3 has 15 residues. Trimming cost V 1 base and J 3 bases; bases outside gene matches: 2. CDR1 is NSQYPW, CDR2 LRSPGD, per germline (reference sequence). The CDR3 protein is CTCSAAGTGGYEQYF. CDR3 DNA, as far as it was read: TGCACCTGCAGTGCAGCCGGGACAGGGGGCTAT.

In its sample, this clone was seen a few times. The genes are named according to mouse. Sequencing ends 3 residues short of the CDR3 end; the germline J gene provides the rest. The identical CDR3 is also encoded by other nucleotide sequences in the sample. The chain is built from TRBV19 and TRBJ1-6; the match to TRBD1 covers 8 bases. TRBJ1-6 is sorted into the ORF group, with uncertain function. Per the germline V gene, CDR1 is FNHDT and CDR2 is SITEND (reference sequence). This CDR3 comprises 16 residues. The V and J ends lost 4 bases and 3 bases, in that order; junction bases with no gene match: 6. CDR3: CASSSPGQGYNSPLYF. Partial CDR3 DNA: TGTGCCAGCAGTTCCCCCGGACAGGGCTATAATTCGCCC.

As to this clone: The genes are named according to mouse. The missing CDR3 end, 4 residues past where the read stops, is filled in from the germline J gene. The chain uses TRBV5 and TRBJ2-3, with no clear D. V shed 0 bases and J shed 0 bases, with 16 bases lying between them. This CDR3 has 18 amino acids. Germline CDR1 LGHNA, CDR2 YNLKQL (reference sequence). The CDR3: CASSQDLIQVSSAETLYF. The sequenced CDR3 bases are TGTGCCAGCAGCCAAGATCTTATCCAGGTCTCTAGTGCAGAA.

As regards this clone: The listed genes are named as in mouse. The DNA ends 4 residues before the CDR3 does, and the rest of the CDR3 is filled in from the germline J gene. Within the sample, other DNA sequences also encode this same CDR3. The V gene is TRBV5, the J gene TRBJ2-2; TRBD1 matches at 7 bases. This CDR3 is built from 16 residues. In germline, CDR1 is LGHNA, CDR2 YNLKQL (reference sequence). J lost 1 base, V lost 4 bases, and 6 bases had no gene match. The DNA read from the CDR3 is TGTGCCAGCAGCCCCTCAGGGGGATTAAACACCGGG. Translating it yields CASSPSGGLNTG. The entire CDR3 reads CASSPSGGLNTGQLYF.

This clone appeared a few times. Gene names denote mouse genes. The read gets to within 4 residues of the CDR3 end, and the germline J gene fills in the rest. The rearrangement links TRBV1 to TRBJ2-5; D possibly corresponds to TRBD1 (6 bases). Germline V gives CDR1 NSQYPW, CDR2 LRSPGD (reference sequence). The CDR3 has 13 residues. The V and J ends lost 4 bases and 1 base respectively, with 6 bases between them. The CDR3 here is CTCSDRDQDTQYF. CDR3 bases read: TGCACCTGCAGTGACAGGGACCAAGAC.